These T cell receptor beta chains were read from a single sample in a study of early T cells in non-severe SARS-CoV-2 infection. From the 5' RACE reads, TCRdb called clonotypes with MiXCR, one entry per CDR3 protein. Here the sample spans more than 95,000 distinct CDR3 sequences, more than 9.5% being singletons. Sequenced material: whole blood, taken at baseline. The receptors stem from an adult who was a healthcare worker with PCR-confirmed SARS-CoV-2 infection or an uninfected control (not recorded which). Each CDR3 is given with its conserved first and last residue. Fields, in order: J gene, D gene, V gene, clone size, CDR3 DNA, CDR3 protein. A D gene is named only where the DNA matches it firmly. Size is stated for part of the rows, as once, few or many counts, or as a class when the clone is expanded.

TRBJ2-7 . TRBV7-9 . TGTGCCAGCAGCTTTCAGGGGAGGAAGCAGTACTTC CASSFQGRKQYF
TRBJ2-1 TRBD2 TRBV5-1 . TGCGCCAGCAGCTTGGCCTACGCTAGCGGGCACTACAATGAGCAGTTCTTC CASSLAYASGHYNEQFF
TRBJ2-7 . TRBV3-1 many TGTGCCAGCAGCCACCTGAATTCGAGGGAGCAGTACTTC CASSHLNSREQYF
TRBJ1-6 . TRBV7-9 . TGTGCCAGCAGCCCGGCCGGCAGGGATTCACCCCTCCACTTT CASSPAGRDSPLHF
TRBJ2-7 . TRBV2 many TGTGCCAGCAGTGAATATAAGGGCGGTGACGAGCAGTACTTC CASSEYKGGDEQYF
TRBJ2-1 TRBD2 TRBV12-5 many TGTGCTAGTGGCTTAACGACCAGCGGGAGGAATGAGCAGTTCTTC CASGLTTSGRNEQFF
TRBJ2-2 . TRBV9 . TGTGCCAGCAGCGTATCGGGCAGGAGAAACACCGGGGAGCTGTTTTTT CASSVSGRRNTGELFF
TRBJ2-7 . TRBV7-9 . TGTGCCAGCAGCTTGGACAGAACGGGCCACGAGCAGTACTTC CASSLDRTGHEQYF
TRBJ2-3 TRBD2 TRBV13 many TGTGCCAGCAGCCTCGGACTAGGTGTAGATACGCAGTATTTT CASSLGLGVDTQYF
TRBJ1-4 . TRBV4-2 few TGTGCCAGCAGCCACCCCACCGAGAGGGCAACTAATGAAAAACTGTTTTTT CASSHPTERATNEKLFF
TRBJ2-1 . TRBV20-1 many TGCAGTGCTAGAAAGTTGACGGGGAGCTCCTACAATGAGCAGTTCTTC CSARKLTGSSYNEQFF
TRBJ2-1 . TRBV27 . TGTGCCAGCAAACGAGGGCCAGGGTACAATGAGCAGTTCTTC CASKRGPGYNEQFF
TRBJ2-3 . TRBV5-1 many TGCGCCAGCAGCTTGGCCGAGAGCACAGATACGCAGTATTTT CASSLAESTDTQYF
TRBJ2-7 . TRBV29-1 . TGCAGCGTTGAACTCTCGGGTCGGACCTACGAGCAGTACTTC CSVELSGRTYEQYF
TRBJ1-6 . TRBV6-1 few TGTGCCAGCAGTGAAGCGCCAGACATCGATAATTCACCCCTCCACTTT CASSEAPDIDNSPLHF
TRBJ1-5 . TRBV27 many TGTGCCAGCAGCCCCCGACCCGGCAATCAGCCCCAGCATTTT CASSPRPGNQPQHF
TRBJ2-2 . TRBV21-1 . TGTGCCAGCAGCAAAGGGTTGCAGGGGGCGCTGACCGGGGAGCTGTTTTTT CASSKGLQGALTGELFF
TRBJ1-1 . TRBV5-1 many TGCGCCAGCAGCTTGGCTACAGGGAACACTGAAGCTTTCTTT CASSLATGNTEAFF
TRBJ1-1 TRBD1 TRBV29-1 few TGCAGCGCAATACAGTTGAGAGAGGGACAGGAAACTTTCTTT CSAIQLREGQETFF
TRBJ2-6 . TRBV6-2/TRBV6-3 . TGTGCCAGCAGTTACGGATCTGGGGCCAACGTCCTGACTTTC CASSYGSGANVLTF
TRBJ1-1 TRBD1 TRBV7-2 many TGTGCCAGCAGCTCCCCTCCGGGACAGGGGCGGATGGGCACTGAAGCTTTCTTT CASSSPPGQGRMGTEAFF
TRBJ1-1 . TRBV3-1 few TGTGCCAGCAGCCAAGATCTAGAGGGGGATGATTTCTTT CASSQDLEGDDFF
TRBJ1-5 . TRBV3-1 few TGTGCCAGCAGCCAAGACAGGTATAGCAATCAGCCCCAGCATTTT CASSQDRYSNQPQHF
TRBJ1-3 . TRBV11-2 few TGTGTCAGCAGCAACCCGAGGAACACCATATATTTT CVSSNPRNTIYF
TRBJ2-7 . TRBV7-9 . TGTGCCAGCAGCTTTGCCAGGGGTGGGGAAGAGCAGTACTTC CASSFARGGEEQYF
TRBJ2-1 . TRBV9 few TGTGCCAGCAGCGCCCGACTAGTTAGTGAGCAGTTCTTC CASSARLVSEQFF
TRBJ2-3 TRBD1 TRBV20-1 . TGCAGTGCCACAACCAGGACTCAGGGGGCAGATACGCAGTATTTT CSATTRTQGADTQYF
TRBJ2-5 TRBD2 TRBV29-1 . TGCAGCGTTGAATCGGGAGGACTAGCGCAAGAGACCCAGTACTTC CSVESGGLAQETQYF
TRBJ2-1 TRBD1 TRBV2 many TGTGCCAGCAGTGACCCTCCCCCAGCGTCAGTCGGCAGGGGGCCATCCTACAATGAGCAGTTCTTC CASSDPPPASVGRGPSYNEQFF
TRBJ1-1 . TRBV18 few TGTGCCAGCTCACCGTCAACCCAGGTTGAAGCTTTCTTT CASSPSTQVEAFF
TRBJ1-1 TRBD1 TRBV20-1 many TGCAGTGCTAGCCTCATAACAGGGGGGAACACTGAAGCTTTCTTT CSASLITGGNTEAFF
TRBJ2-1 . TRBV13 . TGTGCCAGCAGCTCTCGAGGTAGCTACAATGAGCAGTTCTTC CASSSRGSYNEQFF